This T cell receptor (beta chain) is drawn from a study of Graves' ophthalmopathy and Graves' hyperthyroidism. Turning to the study itself: Untreated patients at initial diagnosis provided peripheral blood.

Transcripts of RNA were the source for amplifying TCR beta CDR3 regions. The first round was an RT-PCR with HTBI primers, and the second round was a multiplex PCR. MiXCR, run by TCRdb on the multiplex PCR reads, gives a single entry per CDR3 protein. The repertoire consists of 620,000 or so distinct CDR3 sequences, with over 20% occurring once and the leading ten covering roughly 6.9%. The CDR3 is made up of 13 amino acids. V was clipped by 6 bases and J by 7 bases; unmatched bases: 6. Looked up from germline, CDR1 is MNHEY and CDR2 is SVGEGT. The chain uses TRBV6-2 or TRBV6-3 and TRBJ1-5, with 7 positions matching TRBD1. The receptor comes from a woman aged 18 to 35 with stable Graves' hyperthyroidism. Some clones in this sample may be carry-over from other donors' samples. Specimen: peripheral blood. CDR3 region: CASSEGTDQPQHF. CDR3 nucleotide sequence: TGTGCCAGCAGCGAAGGGACAGACCAGCCCCAGCATTTT.